The rows below give T cell receptor beta chains drawn from one sample of a study of response to subunit inactivated influenza vaccine. In TCRdb, the RT-PCR reads were re-called with MiXCR into one record per CDR3 protein. The sample lists 250,000 to 350,000 distinct CDR3 sequences; roughly 22% were seen once. Material: PBMCs from blood, obtained about 20 months after vaccination. These receptors were obtained from a man aged 50 to 69 who received an inactivated influenza vaccine. Both conserved end residues are trimmed from each CDR3. The size of a clone is reported for some rows only, either as once, few or many, or as a class for expanded clones.

CDR3 length,J gene,V gene,clone size,CDR3 protein
12,TRBJ1-3,TRBV12-3/TRBV12-4,few,ASSWTGGGNTIY
14,TRBJ1-4,TRBV9,many,ASSVGQIPTNEKLF
12,TRBJ1-6,TRBV5-6,few,ASSFPGTYSPLH
9,TRBJ1-5,TRBV27,few,AHRGNQPQH
14,TRBJ2-5,TRBV2,-,ASSEAGMGWQETQY
8,TRBJ1-1,TRBV6-1,few,ATGATEAF
12,TRBJ1-2,TRBV12-3/TRBV12-4,many,ASSLDGTGAGYT
19,TRBJ2-1,TRBV7-7,many,ASSLARWTSGERETYNEQF
10,TRBJ2-1,TRBV29-1,-,SVGTSIDEQF
15,TRBJ1-3,TRBV3-1,few,ASSQDSRALLGNTIY
12,TRBJ2-1,TRBV12-3/TRBV12-4,many,ASSITGSYNEQF
13,TRBJ2-7,TRBV27,few,ASSPGLASSYEQY
13,TRBJ1-6,TRBV7-9,-,ASSLEDRRDSPLH
14,TRBJ1-6,TRBV6-5,-,ASSYLDPRKNSALH
13,TRBJ1-2,TRBV9,few,ASSVEGQGADGYT
10,TRBJ1-3,TRBV12-3/TRBV12-4,many,ASSRAGNTIY
15,TRBJ2-3,TRBV7-9,once,ASSEGLAGGLTDTQY
11,TRBJ2-1,TRBV5-1,-,ASSPIQGSTQF
12,TRBJ2-7,TRBV7-8,-,ASSNREGSGEQY
11,TRBJ1-2,TRBV5-1,-,ASSSGTYYGYT
12,TRBJ2-2,TRBV20-1,-,SARGEVNTGELF
11,TRBJ2-7,TRBV10-3,few,AISDGSSYEQY
10,TRBJ2-5,TRBV20-1,-,SAREQLATQY
10,TRBJ2-2,TRBV20-1,-,SARRSAGELF
10,TRBJ1-2,TRBV29-1,-,SVVAGNYGYT
11,TRBJ1-1,TRBV29-1,-,SVDLQRGTEAF
15,TRBJ1-5,TRBV27,-,ASSLLGGRGSNQPQH
11,TRBJ1-1,TRBV7-2,few,ASSLGDSQRTF
15,TRBJ1-6,TRBV12-3/TRBV12-4,-,ASSFGPGGSYNSPLH
12,TRBJ1-1,TRBV20-1,-,SASKGQQNTEAF
10,TRBJ1-1,TRBV19,few,ASRFQGVEAF
13,TRBJ1-3,TRBV6-1,few,ASSQAPGTGGTIY
13,TRBJ2-1,TRBV12-3/TRBV12-4,many,ASSLDRGLRNEQF
13,TRBJ2-7,TRBV20-1,-,SAHKGGRIAYEQY
12,TRBJ2-2,TRBV29-1,few,SVLAGGNTGELF
13,TRBJ2-1,TRBV20-1,many,SARGRSGSGYEQF
14,TRBJ1-4,TRBV20-1,few,SARAPGEGVEEKLF
10,TRBJ1-1,TRBV2,-,AGRQGNTEAF
12,TRBJ2-5,TRBV28,many,ASRRAGYGETQY
12,TRBJ1-5,TRBV5-1,many,ASSSGTANQPQH
14,TRBJ2-3,TRBV6-2/TRBV6-3,-,ASSYLGLAGRDTQY
13,TRBJ1-1,TRBV7-9,many,ASSTYREGGTEAF
12,TRBJ1-2,TRBV20-1,few,SARLGRGQYGYT
13,TRBJ1-1,TRBV4-1,-,ASSRPGRKNTEAF
12,TRBJ1-3,TRBV4-3,few,ASSQADVENTIY
13,TRBJ2-7,TRBV11-2,-,ASSLVGQGSYEQY
14,TRBJ1-1,TRBV4-2,many,ASSHNTGGRNTEAF